This T cell receptor beta chain was recovered during a study of blood T cells in healthy people across ages. Study-wide points: Those diversity estimates obtained from one million T cells were thought to be underestimates. No one knew whether donors had CMV, which possibly confounded expanded clonotype changes.

As to this clonotype: Antigen: not known.

Per sample, at least 6 micrograms of total RNA were extracted. Primers used in a second PCR of roughly 6 to 11 cycles were a sample-barcoded 5' primer and a J-beta primer mix. Each cDNA molecule was tagged by a template-switch adaptor with 12 random nucleotides. MiXCR, run by TCRdb on the 5' RACE reads, gives a single entry per CDR3 protein. Among around 1,500,000 distinct CDR3 sequences listed, under 30% were seen once. The source material was blood. The TCR originated in a woman aged 25 to 39 in good health.

CDR3 amino acids: CASSYSRGGGAGSPLHF. As DNA, the CDR3 is TGTGCCAGCAGTTACTCCCGGGGAGGGGGGGCCGGTTCACCCCTCCACTTT. V usage is TRBV6-6 and J usage is TRBJ1-6; D perhaps matches TRBD1 (6 bases). Germline V gives CDR1 MNHNY, CDR2 SVGAGI (reference sequence). Deletions cut 0 bases from V and 9 bases from J, with 18 bases between. The CDR3 contains 17 residues.